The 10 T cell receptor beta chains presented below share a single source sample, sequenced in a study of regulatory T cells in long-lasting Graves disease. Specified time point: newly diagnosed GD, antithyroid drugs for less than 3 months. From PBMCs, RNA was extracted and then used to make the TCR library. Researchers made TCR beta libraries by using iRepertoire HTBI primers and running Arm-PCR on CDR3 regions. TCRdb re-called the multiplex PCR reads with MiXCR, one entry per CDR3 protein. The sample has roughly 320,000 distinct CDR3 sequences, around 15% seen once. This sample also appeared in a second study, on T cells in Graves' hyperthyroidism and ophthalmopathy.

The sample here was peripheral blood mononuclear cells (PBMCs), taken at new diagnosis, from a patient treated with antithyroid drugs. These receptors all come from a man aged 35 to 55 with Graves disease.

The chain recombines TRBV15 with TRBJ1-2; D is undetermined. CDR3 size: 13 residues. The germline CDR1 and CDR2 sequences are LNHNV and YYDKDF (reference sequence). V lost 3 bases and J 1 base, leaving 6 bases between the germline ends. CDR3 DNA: TGTGCCACCAGCAGGGACCTTAACTATGGCTACACCTTC. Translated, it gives CATSRDLNYGYTF. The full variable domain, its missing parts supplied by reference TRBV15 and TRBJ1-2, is DAMVIQNPRYQVTQFGKPVTLSCSQTLNHNVMYWYQQKSSQAPKLLFHYYDKDFNNEADTPDNFQSRRPNTSFCFLDIRSPGLGDTAMYLCATSRDLNYGYTFGSGTRLTVV.

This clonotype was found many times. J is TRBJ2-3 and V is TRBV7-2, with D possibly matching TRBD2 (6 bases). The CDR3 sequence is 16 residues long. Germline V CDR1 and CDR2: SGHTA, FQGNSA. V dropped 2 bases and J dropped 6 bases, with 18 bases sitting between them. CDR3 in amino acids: CASSLNPPRAGDTQYF. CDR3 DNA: TGTGCCAGCAGCTTAAATCCCCCACGGGCGGGGGATACGCAGTATTTT.

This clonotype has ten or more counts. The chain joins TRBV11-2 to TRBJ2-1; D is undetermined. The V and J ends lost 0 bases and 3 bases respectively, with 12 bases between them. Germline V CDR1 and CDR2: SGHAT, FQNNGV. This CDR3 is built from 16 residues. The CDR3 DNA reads TGTGCCAGCAGCTTAGATCGGGCAGCCCTCTACAATGAGCAGTTCTTC. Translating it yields CASSLDRAALYNEQFF.

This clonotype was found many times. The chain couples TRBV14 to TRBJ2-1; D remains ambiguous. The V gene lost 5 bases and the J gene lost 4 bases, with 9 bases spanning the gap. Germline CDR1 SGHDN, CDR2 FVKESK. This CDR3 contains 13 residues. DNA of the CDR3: TGTGCCAGCAGCACCCGGATTTACAATGAGCAGTTCTTC. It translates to CASSTRIYNEQFF.

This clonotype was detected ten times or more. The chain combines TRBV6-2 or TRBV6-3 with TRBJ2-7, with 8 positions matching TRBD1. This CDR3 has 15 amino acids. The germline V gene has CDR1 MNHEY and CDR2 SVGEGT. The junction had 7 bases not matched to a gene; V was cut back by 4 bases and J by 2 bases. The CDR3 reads CASSSHGQGAYEQYF. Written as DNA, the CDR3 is TGTGCCAGCAGTTCGCACGGACAGGGAGCCTACGAGCAGTACTTC.

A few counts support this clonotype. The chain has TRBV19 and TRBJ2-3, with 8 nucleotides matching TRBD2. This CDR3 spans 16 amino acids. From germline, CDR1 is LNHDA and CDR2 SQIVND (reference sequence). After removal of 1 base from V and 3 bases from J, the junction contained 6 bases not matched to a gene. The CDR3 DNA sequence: TGTGCCAGTAGTATAGCGGGGGGGCGCCGGACAGATACGCAGTATTTT. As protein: CASSIAGGRRTDTQYF.

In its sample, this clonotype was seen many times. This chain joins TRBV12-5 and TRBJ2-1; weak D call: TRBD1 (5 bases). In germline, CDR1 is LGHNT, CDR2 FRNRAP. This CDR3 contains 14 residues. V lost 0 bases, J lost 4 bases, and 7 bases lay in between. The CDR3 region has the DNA TGTGCTAGTGGTTTGGTCGACAGATACAATGAGCAGTTCTTC. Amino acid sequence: CASGLVDRYNEQFF.

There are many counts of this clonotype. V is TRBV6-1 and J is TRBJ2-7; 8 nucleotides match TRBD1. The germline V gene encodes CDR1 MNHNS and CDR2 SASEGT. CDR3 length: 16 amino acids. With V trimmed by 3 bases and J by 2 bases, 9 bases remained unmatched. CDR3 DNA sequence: TGTGCCAGCAGTGATAACCACAGGACAGGGACCTACGAGCAGTACTTC. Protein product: CASSDNHRTGTYEQYF.

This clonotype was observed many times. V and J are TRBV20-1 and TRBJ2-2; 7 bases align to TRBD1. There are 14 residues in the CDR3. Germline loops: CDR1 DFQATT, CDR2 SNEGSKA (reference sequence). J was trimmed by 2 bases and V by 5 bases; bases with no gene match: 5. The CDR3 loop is CSAAGTENTGELFF. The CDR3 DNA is TGCAGTGCTGCCGGGACAGAAAACACCGGGGAGCTGTTTTTT.

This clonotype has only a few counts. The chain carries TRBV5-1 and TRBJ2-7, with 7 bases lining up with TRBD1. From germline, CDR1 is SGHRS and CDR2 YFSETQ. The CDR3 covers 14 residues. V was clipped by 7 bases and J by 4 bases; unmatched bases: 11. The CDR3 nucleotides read TGCGCCAGCGCGCCCGACAGGGTCCAGTACGAGCAGTACTTC. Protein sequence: CASAPDRVQYEQYF.